This T cell receptor beta chain was found in a study of vaccination and CD4 T cells after COVID-19. Overall study context: With a range of 35 to 161, the median interval from diagnosis to drawing post-COVID samples was 90 to 120 days. Findings and caveats of the study: The authors identified 304 of 307 vaccine-specific clones in convalescent patients as spike mono-reactive. Within the convalescent patients, a median roughly 87% of the SARS-CoV-2-reactive clones were ones that appeared only post-vaccination.

The V segment lost 2 bases and the J segment 2 bases; nucleotides outside the gene matches: 8. CDR3 length: 17 residues. Germline CDR1 MNHNS, CDR2 SASEGT. Stated treatment: roughly ten-day PBMC culture with coronavirus spike peptide pools or control peptides (ViraFEST assay). As to this clonotype: Its antigen is currently unknown.

Cultured CD4+ T cells had their DNA profiled by the Oncomine TCR Beta short-read assay. TCRdb reanalysed the PCR reads using MiXCR and keeps one entry per CDR3 protein. Of about 13,000 distinct CDR3 sequences listed, 50% to 60% are singletons. The origin of this receptor is a human donor with COVID-19. This chain uses TRBV6-1 with TRBJ2-5, with 10 nucleotides matching TRBD1. The sequencing here drew on cultured CD4+ T cells from blood, taken after SARS-CoV-2 vaccination. The CDR3 nucleotides are TGTGCCAGCAGTGAATACCTGCGGGACAGGGGTCAAGAGACCCAGTACTTC. Its protein is CASSEYLRDRGQETQYF.